Below, 32 T cell receptor beta chains from the same sample are listed, as sequenced in a study of blood T cells in healthy people across ages. Then a second PCR, running roughly 7 to 11 cycles, was carried out with a sample-barcoded 5' primer and a J-beta primer mix. TCRdb passed the 5' RACE reads through MiXCR, listing each CDR3 protein once. This sample yields about 580,000 distinct CDR3 sequences, of which 45% to 55% are seen a single time; roughly 24% belongs to the top ten. The sequenced material came from blood. All receptors derive from a man aged 80 or over in good health.

The chain uses TRBV20-1 and TRBJ2-5; 15 nucleotides agree with TRBD2. The DNA end favors TRBJ2-7, so the J call may be wrong. Germline values: CDR1 DFQATT, CDR2 SNEGSKA (reference sequence). The CDR3 totals 17 residues. Written as DNA, the CDR3 is TGCAGTGCCCGAGGACTAGCGGGAGGGCCGCATGATGGCGAGCAGTACTTC. Amino acid sequence: CSARGLAGGPHDGEQYF.

This clonotype was seen more than once but under ten times. The chain carries TRBV7-2 and TRBJ2-7; 9 nucleotides line up with TRBD2. Germline CDR1 SGHTA, CDR2 FQGNSA. Germline trimming cut 1 base from V and 2 bases from J; bases unmatched to any gene: 6. This CDR3 comprises 16 residues. CDR3 nucleotide sequence: TGTGCCAGCAGCTTAGTTGGGAGCGGGAGGACCTACGAGCAGTACTTC. This translates into CASSLVGSGRTYEQYF.

V and J are TRBV10-3 and TRBJ2-3; 12 nucleotides align to TRBD2. Germline CDR1 reads ENHRY; CDR2 reads SYGVKD. J gave up 0 bases and V 4 bases, and 8 bases lay outside the gene matches. The CDR3 is made up of 18 amino acids. The CDR3 DNA follows: TGTGCCATCAGTGGGGGGCCAACTAGCGGGAGGAGCACAGATACGCAGTATTTT. Translated: CAISGGPTSGRSTDTQYF.

This clonotype was recorded many times. The CDR3, as DNA: TGTGCCAGCAGCTTAGGGGCTGAGGCTAGCGGCATTCAGTACTTC. Amino acids: CASSLGAEASGIQYF. The chain has TRBV7-2 and TRBJ2-4; 7 nucleotides match TRBD2. This CDR3 has 15 residues. Germline V lookup: CDR1 SGHTA, CDR2 FQGNSA. Trimming cost V 1 base and J 9 bases; bases outside gene matches: 9. The complete variable domain, with remaining parts taken from reference TRBV7-2 and TRBJ2-4, reads GAGVSQSPSNKVTEKGKDVELRCDPISGHTALYWYRQSLGQGLEFLIYFQGNSAPDKSGLPSDRFSAERTGGSVSTLTIQRTQQEDSAVYLCASSLGAEASGIQYFGAGTRLSVL.

This clonotype was seen a handful of times. The rearrangement links TRBV29-1 to TRBJ2-7; 13 positions agree with TRBD2. From germline, CDR1 is SQVTM and CDR2 ANQGSEA. The CDR3 runs to 15 residues. The J segment lost 2 bases and the V segment lost 7 bases, leaving 8 bases of the junction unmatched. Written as DNA, the CDR3 is TGCAGCGCCCGGACTAGCGGGGGAACCGCCTACGAGCAGTACTTC. Encoded protein: CSARTSGGTAYEQYF.

With regard to this clonotype: Sequence at one end of the junction differs from germline and may be a read error. The chain couples TRBV7-7 to TRBJ1-5, with D perhaps TRBD1 (5 bases). Germline loops: CDR1 SSHAT, CDR2 FNYEAQ (reference sequence). The CDR3 is made up of 16 amino acids. The CDR3 nucleotides read TGCGCTAGCAGCTTAGCCAAACAGGTTAGCAATCAGCCCCAGCATTTT. It translates to CASSLAKQVSNQPQHF.

The V and J genes are TRBV29-1 and TRBJ2-2; D is undetermined. This CDR3 contains 13 residues. CDR1 is SQVTM, CDR2 ANQGSEA, per germline. Trimming cost V 4 bases and J 6 bases, with 12 bases left between them. The CDR3 region is CSVARAVAGELFF. CDR3 coding DNA: TGCAGCGTTGCGCGAGCAGTGGCCGGGGAGCTGTTTTTT.

This chain connects TRBV20-1 to TRBJ1-4; D might be TRBD1 (5 bases). This CDR3 region has 15 residues. V gave up 1 base and J gave up 8 bases, with 17 bases separating them. Germline lookup yields CDR1 DFQATT and CDR2 SNEGSKA (reference sequence). The CDR3 region is CSARGGGGANEKLFF. The CDR3 nucleotides read TGCAGTGCTAGAGGTGGGGGTGGGGCAAACGAAAAACTGTTTTTT.

The rearrangement uses TRBV6-2 or TRBV6-3 and TRBJ1-5; unclear D gene. Germline V gene lookup returns CDR1 MNHEY and CDR2 SVGEGT. The CDR3 runs 16 residues. Trimming left V 2 bases short and J 4 bases short, with 15 bases between. The chain's CDR3 is CASSYGLATTNQPQHF. In DNA form, the CDR3 reads TGTGCCAGCAGTTACGGGTTGGCTACTACGAATCAGCCCCAGCATTTT.

The chain links TRBV4-3 to TRBJ2-7; the match to TRBD2 covers 13 bases. This CDR3 is 19 amino acids long. Germline V gene lookup returns CDR1 LGHNA and CDR2 YSLEER. The V and J ends lost 4 bases and 7 bases, in that order; junction bases with no gene match: 19. In nucleotides, the CDR3 is TGCGCCAGCAGCCGTCTTACTAGGACTAGCGGGGGAGCCTACAATGAGCAGTACTTC. Protein sequence: CASSRLTRTSGGAYNEQYF.

This chain joins TRBV5-1 and TRBJ2-3; 7 nucleotides match TRBD1. In germline, CDR1 is SGHRS, CDR2 YFSETQ. J was trimmed by 1 base and V by 1 base; bases with no gene match: 6. This CDR3 has 16 amino acids. DNA for the CDR3: TGCGCCAGCAGCTTGAGACAGGGTGGGGGCACAGATACGCAGTATTTT. Residues: CASSLRQGGGTDTQYF.

The chain links TRBV20-1 to TRBJ1-1; 7 bases are a match to TRBD1. The CDR3 loop spans 14 amino acids. The junction had 7 bases not matched to a gene; V was cut back by 3 bases and J by 3 bases. The germline CDR1 and CDR2 sequences are DFQATT and SNEGSKA (reference sequence). CDR3 sequence: CSASKGGADTEAFF. The DNA of the CDR3 is TGCAGTGCTAGTAAAGGGGGCGCGGACACTGAAGCTTTCTTT.

Points on this clonotype: A much larger clone lies a single base off, so this may be a read error. CDR3 protein: CASSGPGDRGDYGYTF. DNA for the CDR3: TGTGCCAGCAGTGGCCCGGGGGACAGGGGTGACTATGGCTACACCTTC. The genes are TRBV6-6 and TRBJ1-2, with TRBD1 matching 10 bases. V gave up 5 bases and J gave up 3 bases; unmatched junction bases: 9. Germline CDR1 reads MNHNY; CDR2 reads SVGAGI (reference sequence). This CDR3 is 16 amino acids long.

The J gene is TRBJ2-1, the V gene TRBV6-5; 8 nucleotides agree with TRBD1. This CDR3 has 14 residues. J gave up 10 bases and V 3 bases, and 8 bases lay outside the gene matches. From germline, CDR1 is MNHEY and CDR2 SVGAGI. The CDR3 loop reads CASSYGQGSYEQFF. CDR3 coding DNA: TGTGCCAGCAGTTATGGACAGGGTTCTTACGAGCAGTTCTTC.

V and J are TRBV2 and TRBJ2-1; D is unresolved. The CDR3 has 13 residues. Germline loops: CDR1 SNHLY, CDR2 FYNNEI. V shed 5 bases and J shed 5 bases, with 10 bases lying between them. The CDR3 DNA is TGTGCCAGCAGTCCGACGCCCGACAATGAGCAGTTCTTC. Residues: CASSPTPDNEQFF.

This clonotype came up a few times. CDR3 DNA: TGTGCCAGCAGCCCCCCGGGAATTAATGAAAAACTGTTTTTT. Protein product: CASSPPGINEKLFF. V is TRBV12-3 or TRBV12-4 and J is TRBJ1-4; D not certain. Trimming pared 6 bases from V and 4 bases from J, leaving 12 bases between. The CDR3 contains 14 residues.

Regarding this clonotype: At one of its ends the junction is not consistent with the germline gene, which may arise from a read error. This sequence joins TRBV6-6 and TRBJ2-1; TRBD2 agrees at 7 bases. This CDR3 comprises 15 residues. Germline V lookup: CDR1 MNHNY, CDR2 SVGAGI (reference sequence). For the CDR3, the DNA is TGTGCCGGCAGTTACTCGGGGAGGGGCTACAATGAGCAGTTCTTC. Residues: CAGSYSGRGYNEQFF.

This sequence joins TRBV2 and TRBJ2-5; D is perhaps TRBD1 or TRBD2 (5 bases each). This CDR3 has 15 amino acids. Germline assignment: CDR1 SNHLY and CDR2 FYNNEI. With 5 bases removed from V and 4 bases from J, the gap between germline ends came to 17 bases. The CDR3 loop is CASSPRDGDGETQYF. As DNA, the CDR3 is TGTGCCAGCAGTCCTCGGGACGGCGACGGAGAGACCCAGTACTTC.

This clonotype was detected only a few times. This rearrangement joins TRBV20-1 to TRBJ1-1, with D hard to call. Trimming stripped 3 bases from V and 1 base from J, with 6 bases between. The CDR3 has 12 amino acids. Germline V gene sequence: CDR1 DFQATT, CDR2 SNEGSKA (reference sequence). CDR3 nucleotides: TGCAGTGCTAGCCAGACGAACACTGAAGCTTTCTTT. Its protein is CSASQTNTEAFF.

This clonotype was observed a few times. The V and J genes are TRBV20-1 and TRBJ2-5; 13 bases align to TRBD2. Germline V gene sequence: CDR1 DFQATT, CDR2 SNEGSKA (reference sequence). The V segment lost 3 bases and the J segment 1 base; nucleotides outside the gene matches: 8. This CDR3 region has 17 residues. DNA of the CDR3: TGCAGTGCTAGCGGGACTAGCGGGACCGCGCTCCAAGAGACCCAGTACTTC. Residues: CSASGTSGTALQETQYF.

The table lists this clonotype with a few counts. This sequence joins TRBV4-1 and TRBJ2-6; possibly TRBD1 for D (6 bases). The V end lost 1 base, the J end lost 8 bases, and 15 bases lay between the germline ends. The CDR3 consists of 16 residues. Germline CDR1 MGHRA, CDR2 YSYEKL. The CDR3 spells CASSQVGGRATNVLTF. CDR3 nucleotide sequence: TGCGCCAGCAGCCAAGTTGGGGGCAGGGCAACCAACGTCCTGACTTTC.

The CDR3, as DNA: TGCGCCAGCAGCTTATTAGCGGGAGGGGTTTACAATGAGCAGTTCTTC. This sequence encodes CASSLLAGGVYNEQFF. J is TRBJ2-1 and V is TRBV5-1, with TRBD2 matching over 11 bases. The V segment lost 2 bases and the J segment 4 bases; nucleotides outside the gene matches: 5. This CDR3 has 16 residues. Germline V gives CDR1 SGHRS, CDR2 YFSETQ.

This rearrangement joins TRBV20-1 to TRBJ2-7; D possibly corresponds to TRBD1 (7 bases). V dropped 5 bases and J dropped 10 bases, with 18 bases sitting between them. The V gene's germline CDR1 is DFQATT and CDR2 SNEGSKA (reference sequence). This CDR3 is built from 12 residues. The CDR3 region is CSADGGTGVQYF. The DNA of the CDR3 is TGCAGTGCTGACGGGGGTACAGGGGTCCAGTACTTC.

Concerning this clonotype: One end of the junction is discordant with germline, which a read error may explain. The chain has TRBV5-1 and TRBJ2-3; D not resolved. The CDR3 is made up of 12 amino acids. Germline V gene data show CDR1 as SGHRS and CDR2 as YFSETQ. CDR3: CASILTTDTQYF. In DNA, the CDR3 is TGCGCCAGCATCTTGACCACAGATACGCAGTATTTT.

Here the CDR3 DNA reads TGTGCCAGCAGTGAAGGCCAGCGCGACCCACCCAAAAACATTCAGTACTTC. Protein: CASSEGQRDPPKNIQYF. V and J are TRBV25-1 and TRBJ2-4, with D uncertain. Trimming pared 2 bases from V and 2 bases from J, leaving 16 bases between. Germline V CDR1 and CDR2: MGHDK, SYGVNS. This CDR3 is built from 17 residues.

The chain has TRBV6-5 and TRBJ1-2, with 10 nucleotides matching TRBD1. The trim removed 10 bases at V and 4 bases at J, leaving 6 bases unmatched. This CDR3 comprises 13 residues. Looked up from germline, CDR1 is MNHEY and CDR2 is SVGAGI. CDR3 residues: CAIARDRGYGYTF. In DNA, the CDR3 is TGTGCCATAGCCCGGGACAGGGGCTATGGCTACACCTTC.

V and J are TRBV18 and TRBJ1-1; 7 bases are shared with TRBD1. Germline values: CDR1 KGHSH, CDR2 LQKENI. The length of the CDR3 is 14 residues. V was pared by 6 bases and J by 4 bases, with 8 bases of the junction left unmatched. This chain's CDR3 is CASSPGQAATEAFF. The CDR3 coding sequence is TGTGCCAGCTCCCCAGGACAGGCCGCCACTGAAGCTTTCTTT. Full variable domain (rest looked up from reference TRBV18 and TRBJ1-1): NAGVMQNPRHLVRRRGQEARLRCSPMKGHSHVYWYRQLPEEGLKFMVYLQKENIIDESGMPKERFSAEFPKEGPSILRIQQVVRGDSAAYFCASSPGQAATEAFFGQGTRLTVV.

This clonotype was seen at least ten times. The chain uses TRBV6-5 and TRBJ2-3; D is undetermined. Germline loops: CDR1 MNHEY, CDR2 SVGAGI. Trimming left V 5 bases short and J 4 bases short, with 13 bases between. The CDR3 totals 14 residues. The CDR3, as DNA: TGTGCCAGCAGTCGGACCATCATGCCAGATACGCAGTATTTT. The encoded protein is CASSRTIMPDTQYF.

V usage is TRBV4-3 and J usage is TRBJ2-1; 7 positions agree with TRBD2. CDR3 length: 15 residues. The V segment lost 1 base and the J segment 4 bases; nucleotides outside the gene matches: 4. Germline-derived CDR1 and CDR2 are LGHNA and YSLEER. CDR3 nucleotide sequence: TGCGCCAGCAGCCAAGGCCTGGGGGGGTACAATGAGCAGTTCTTC. This sequence encodes CASSQGLGGYNEQFF.

The rearrangement links TRBV7-9 to TRBJ1-2; D might be TRBD1 (6 bases). The V end was cut by 5 bases, the J end by 4 bases, with 14 bases between. The CDR3 is 14 residues long. CDR1 is SEHNR and CDR2 is FQNEAQ in the germline V gene (reference sequence). CDR3 sequence: CASSLDGGGYGYTF. CDR3 sequence (DNA): TGTGCCAGCAGCCTAGACGGAGGGGGCTATGGCTACACCTTC.

The J gene is TRBJ2-5, the V gene TRBV3-1; D assignment may be TRBD1 or TRBD2 (5 bases each). In germline, CDR1 is LGHDT, CDR2 YNNKEL (reference sequence). CDR3 length equals 15 residues. V gave up 4 bases and J gave up 4 bases, with 16 bases separating them. The CDR3 is CASSRQGARGETQYF. The CDR3 bases are TGTGCCAGCAGCCGCCAGGGTGCTCGGGGAGAGACCCAGTACTTC.

As regards this clonotype: This may be a read error, as it is one base from a much larger clone. This chain links TRBV6-6 with TRBJ2-5, with 7 bases identical to TRBD1. CDR3 length: 15 residues. CDR1 MNHNY and CDR2 SVGAGI come from the germline V gene (reference sequence). V dropped 0 bases and J dropped 11; count of bases not matched to a gene: 12. DNA for the CDR3: TGTGCCAGCAGTTACTCAGGGACAGACTACAATGAGCAGTACTTC. Translation: CASSYSGTDYNEQYF.